Listed here are 27 T cell receptor beta chains from one sample, sequenced in a study of T cells in Graves' hyperthyroidism and ophthalmopathy. RNA transcripts were the template for amplifying TCR beta CDR3 regions. An initial round of RT-PCR targeting the TCR CDR3 relied on the HTBI primer set. MiXCR, applied by TCRdb to the multiplex PCR reads, yields one record per CDR3 protein. This table holds fewer than 750,000 distinct CDR3 sequences, roughly 46% found once. Sequenced material: peripheral blood or thyroid tissue (not recorded which). The receptors originated from a woman between 18 and 29 years old with Graves' hyperthyroidism.

This clonotype was counted at least ten times. The V gene is TRBV6-4, the J gene TRBJ1-1; D not resolved. The CDR3 is 13 residues long. CDR1 MRHNA and CDR2 SNTAGT come from the germline V gene. V was clipped by 0 bases and J by 4 bases, with 6 bases between them. CDR3 sequence (DNA): TGTGCCAGCAGTGACTCAGGAAGCACTGAAGCTTTCTTT. Its protein product is CASSDSGSTEAFF.

This clonotype was counted many times. J is TRBJ1-1 and V is TRBV10-3; no reliable D call. CDR1 is ENHRY, CDR2 SYGVKD, per germline. The CDR3 is 13 amino acids. Between the trimmed V and J ends, which lost 2 bases and 7 bases, there was a span of 11 bases. CDR3 sequence (DNA): TGTGCCATCAGTGAGATTATAGAGGGTGAAGCTTTCTTT. As protein: CAISEIIEGEAFF.

As regards this clonotype: At one end, the junction sequence differs from germline, possibly due to a read error. V usage is TRBV7-9 and J usage is TRBJ2-7; TRBD2 might be the D (5 bases). The CDR3 has 11 amino acids. CDR1 and CDR2 (germline): SEHNR, FQNEAQ (reference sequence). DNA of the CDR3: TGTGCCAGCAGCCCGAGTCGGGATGAGCAGTTC. Translating gives CASSPSRDEQF.

V gene TRBV29-1 combines with J gene TRBJ2-5; TRBD2 is a possible D gene (6 bases). From germline, CDR1 is SQVTM and CDR2 ANQGSEA. CDR3 length equals 14 residues. The V end lost 7 bases, the J end lost 5 bases, and 20 bases lay between the germline ends. CDR3 region: CSGREGGWLETQYF. DNA of the CDR3: TGCAGCGGGCGGGAAGGAGGGTGGTTGGAGACCCAGTACTTC.

This clonotype has a count of ten or more. This rearrangement joins TRBV7-8 to TRBJ1-5; D may be TRBD1 (5 bases). The CDR3 spans 14 residues. CDR1 and CDR2 (germline): SGHVS, FQNEAQ. The V gene lost 0 bases and the J gene lost 9 bases, with 12 bases spanning the gap. In DNA form, the CDR3 reads TGTGCCAGCAGCTTAGCGACCTTCCAGGGGCCCCAGCATTTT. Translating it yields CASSLATFQGPQHF.

This clonotype was counted at least ten times. This chain connects TRBV25-1 to TRBJ2-2; D perhaps matches TRBD2 (6 bases). CDR1 and CDR2 from the germline V gene are MGHDK and SYGVNS. Trimming removed 1 base from V and 1 base from J, with 13 bases in between. CDR3 size: 17 residues. This chain's CDR3 is CASSEWGRRENTGELFF. Here the CDR3 DNA reads TGTGCCAGCAGTGAATGGGGCCGGCGGGAGAACACCGGGGAGCTGTTTTTT.

This chain joins TRBV15 and TRBJ2-1, with 9 bases identical to TRBD2. Germline trimming cut 5 bases from V and 5 bases from J; bases unmatched to any gene: 7. CDR3 length: 15 residues. Germline V gives CDR1 LNHNV, CDR2 YYDKDF (reference sequence). CDR3 protein: CATSPTSGLNNEQFF. The CDR3, as DNA: TGTGCCACCAGCCCTACTAGCGGGCTTAACAATGAGCAGTTCTTC.

About this clonotype itself: Germline is not matched at one junction end, which may reflect a read error. The CDR3 sequence is CASSFSYNRPQHF. The CDR3 DNA reads TGTGCCAGCAGTTTCAGTTACAATCGGCCCCAGCATTTT. The V call is TRBV12-3 or TRBV12-4, the J call TRBJ1-5; no firm D call. The CDR3 contains 13 residues.

This clonotype was recorded many times. The chain couples TRBV7-8 to TRBJ2-5; D unresolved. The germline V and J ends were trimmed by 0 bases and 5 bases, with 7 bases remaining between them. The V gene's germline CDR1 is SGHVS and CDR2 FQNEAQ. The CDR3 covers 13 residues. As DNA, the CDR3 is TGTGCCAGCAGCTTAGCTAGCTGGGAGACCCAGTACTTC. It encodes CASSLASWETQYF.

The chain joins TRBV12-3 or TRBV12-4 to TRBJ1-4; TRBD1 matches 7 bases. Trimming at V came to 1 base and at J to 5 bases, leaving 7 bases not matched to a gene. The CDR3 is 16 residues long. CDR3 DNA sequence: TGTGCCAGCAGTTTAGAAACGGGACAGAAGAATGAAAAACTGTTTTTT. Protein: CASSLETGQKNEKLFF.

The chain employs TRBV5-1 and TRBJ1-2, with D perhaps matching TRBD1 (5 bases). V was shortened by 2 bases and J by 5 bases, with 16 bases between the two germline ends. The CDR3 is made up of 15 amino acids. The germline V gene has CDR1 SGHRS and CDR2 YFSETQ. The CDR3 nucleotides are TGCGCCAGCAGCTTTCTGGGTATCGGGACTTATGGCTACACCTTC. It codes for CASSFLGIGTYGYTF.

The rearrangement joins TRBV10-3 to TRBJ2-3; TRBD2 aligns across 14 bases. The CDR3 totals 18 residues. CDR1 ENHRY and CDR2 SYGVKD come from the germline V gene. Trimming at V came to 6 bases and at J to 3 bases, leaving 11 bases not matched to a gene. CDR3: CAISPGTSGRGLTDTQYF. As DNA, the CDR3 is TGTGCCATCAGCCCCGGGACTAGCGGGAGAGGGTTGACAGATACGCAGTATTTT.

V gene TRBV7-2 combines with J gene TRBJ1-2; 9 bases fit TRBD1. The CDR3 length is 14 residues. Germline lookup yields CDR1 SGHTA and CDR2 FQGNSA. V shed 4 bases, J shed 4 bases, and the junction held 4 bases outside the gene matches. CDR3 region: CASSSTGGSYGYTF. Written as DNA, the CDR3 is TGTGCCAGCAGCTCCACAGGGGGCAGCTATGGCTACACCTTC.

The count of this clonotype is one. At one end the junction does not follow the germline gene, possibly because of a read error. The genes are TRBV5-1 and TRBJ2-2; a weak D match, TRBD1 (6 bases). This CDR3 is 15 amino acids long. Germline CDR1 and CDR2: SGHRS and YFSETQ. CDR3 residues: CASSLEPGATGELLF. The DNA for the CDR3 is TGCGCCAGCAGCTTGGAGCCAGGGGCTACCGGGGAGCTGCTTTTT.

This clonotype has a count of ten or more. CDR3: CASSLVGGLGYGYTF. The DNA for the CDR3 is TGTGCCAGCAGCTTGGTAGGGGGGCTGGGCTATGGCTACACCTTC. The chain links TRBV5-8 to TRBJ1-2, with TRBD1 as a possible D gene (6 bases). The CDR3 consists of 15 residues. Germline CDR1 SGHTS, CDR2 YDEGEE. V dropped 0 bases and J dropped 4 bases, with 13 bases sitting between them.

This chain connects TRBV7-8 to TRBJ2-7; TRBD2 agrees at 9 bases. Judging by the DNA end, TRBJ2-1 fits better; the J call may be wrong. Per germline, CDR1 SGHVS and CDR2 FQNEAQ. The CDR3 is 16 residues long. This CDR3 is CASSLELAGIDNEQFF. CDR3 nucleotide sequence: TGTGCCAGCAGCTTAGAGCTAGCGGGGATAGACAATGAGCAGTTCTTC.

This clonotype was seen many times. The V and J genes are TRBV4-3 and TRBJ1-4, with TRBD1 as a possible D gene (5 bases). Per the germline V gene, CDR1 is LGHNA and CDR2 is YSLEER. V lost 1 base and J 10 bases, leaving 7 bases between the germline ends. The CDR3 runs to 12 residues. This CDR3 reads CASSQGRGKLFF. Here the CDR3 DNA reads TGCGCCAGCAGCCAAGGGAGGGGAAAACTGTTTTTT.

The CDR3 loop reads CAISASGGANYGYTF. CDR3 sequence (DNA): TGTGCCATCAGTGCTAGCGGCGGAGCTAACTATGGCTACACCTTC. The gene calls are TRBV10-3 and TRBJ1-2; D is unresolved. The CDR3 contains 15 residues. Germline loops: CDR1 ENHRY, CDR2 SYGVKD. Deletions cut 4 bases from V and 0 bases from J, with 12 bases between.

A word on this clonotype: A much bigger clone sits one base away, suggesting this may be a read error. This sequence joins TRBV20-1 and TRBJ1-3, with unresolved D. From germline, CDR1 is DFQATT and CDR2 SNEGSKA (reference sequence). Trimming took off 4 bases at V and 0 bases at J, with 10 bases between the two ends. CDR3 length: 14 residues. The CDR3 sequence: CSATGSSSGNTIYF. CDR3 DNA: TGCAGTGCTACAGGTTCCAGCTCTGGAAACACCATATATTTT.

This clonotype was recorded a few times. The J gene is TRBJ2-2, the V gene TRBV7-3; D is undetermined. The CDR3 covers 16 residues. V shed 0 bases and J shed 2 bases, with 10 bases lying between them. Germline values: CDR1 SGHTA, CDR2 FQGTGA. CDR3 in amino acids: CASSLTTTANTGELFF. CDR3 in DNA: TGTGCCAGCAGCTTAACGACAACGGCTAACACCGGGGAGCTGTTTTTT.

As for this clonotype: A much larger clonotype is one base distant, so this may be a read error. The chain combines TRBV7-2 with TRBJ1-1; D is unclear. This CDR3 is 18 amino acids long. V was clipped by 5 bases and J by 0 bases, with 22 bases between them. Germline-derived CDR1 and CDR2 are SGHTA and FQGNSA. The CDR3 region is CASSQLGSRVRMNTEAFF. The CDR3 DNA is TGTGCCAGCAGCCAACTGGGCAGTAGGGTAAGGATGAACACTGAAGCTTTCTTT.

This clonotype has at least ten counts. V usage is TRBV12-3 or TRBV12-4 and J usage is TRBJ2-5; 14 bases align to TRBD2. CDR3 length equals 16 residues. V gave up 0 bases and J gave up 5 bases; unmatched junction bases: 2. As DNA, the CDR3 is TGTGCCAGCAGTTTAGCGGGACTAGCGGGAGCGGAGACCCAGTACTTC. This sequence encodes CASSLAGLAGAETQYF.

This clonotype came up many times. The chain is built from TRBV2 and TRBJ1-5, with D possibly TRBD1 on 5 matching bases. The CDR3 runs 14 residues. V was pared by 5 bases and J by 0 bases, with 8 bases between. Germline V gene sequence: CDR1 SNHLY, CDR2 FYNNEI. The CDR3 coding sequence is TGTGCCAGCAGTCAACAGGATAGCAATCAGCCCCAGCATTTT. This sequence encodes CASSQQDSNQPQHF.

The chain carries TRBV7-9 and TRBJ2-3; 7 bases are shared with TRBD2. After removal of 5 bases from V and 0 bases from J, the junction contained 5 bases not matched to a gene. The length of the CDR3 is 15 residues. Germline values: CDR1 SEHNR, CDR2 FQNEAQ (reference sequence). CDR3 region: CASSRSGTSTDTQYF. The DNA for the CDR3 is TGTGCCAGCAGCCGCAGCGGGACTAGCACAGATACGCAGTATTTT. The whole variable domain, filled in from reference TRBV7-9 and TRBJ2-3, reads DTGVSQNPRHKITKRGQNVTFRCDPISEHNRLYWYRQTLGQGPEFLTYFQNEAQLEKSRLLSDRFSAERPKGSFSTLEIQRTEQGDSAMYLCASSRSGTSTDTQYFGPGTRLTVL.

The V gene is TRBV5-4, the J gene TRBJ1-1; D unresolved. The length of the CDR3 is 13 residues. Germline V gene lookup returns CDR1 SGHNT and CDR2 YYREEE (reference sequence). Between the trimmed V and J ends, which lost 4 bases and 5 bases, there was a span of 12 bases. Written as DNA, the CDR3 is TGTGCCAGCAGCCACATGTTTGGTACTGAAGCTTTCTTT. This sequence encodes CASSHMFGTEAFF. Filled out from reference TRBV5-4 and TRBJ1-1, the complete variable domain reads ETGVTQSPTHLIKTRGQQVTLRCSSQSGHNTVSWYQQALGQGPQFIFQYYREEENGRGNFPPRFSGLQFPNYSSELNVNALELDDSALYLCASSHMFGTEAFFGQGTRLTVV.

This clonotype has a count of ten or more. The chain has TRBV2 and TRBJ2-6; D uncertain. From germline, CDR1 is SNHLY and CDR2 FYNNEI. The CDR3 contains 19 residues. The V gene lost 5 bases and the J gene lost 0 bases, with 20 bases spanning the gap. The CDR3 sequence is CASSSLGGLGNSGANVLTF. DNA of the CDR3: TGTGCCAGCAGTTCCTTGGGCGGCTTGGGTAACTCTGGGGCCAACGTCCTGACTTTC.

The chain is built from TRBV7-9 and TRBJ2-7, with a possible D match to TRBD1 (6 bases). Trimming left V 5 bases short and J 0 bases short, with 17 bases between. Germline CDR1 reads SEHNR; CDR2 reads FQNEAQ (reference sequence). The CDR3 extends over 16 amino acids. CDR3 DNA sequence: TGTGCCAGCAGCCTGGCTGGGGACACGAGCTCCTACGAGCAGTACTTC. Residues: CASSLAGDTSSYEQYF. Together with reference TRBV7-9 and TRBJ2-7, the CDR3 gives the full variable domain: DTGVSQNPRHKITKRGQNVTFRCDPISEHNRLYWYRQTLGQGPEFLTYFQNEAQLEKSRLLSDRFSAERPKGSFSTLEIQRTEQGDSAMYLCASSLAGDTSSYEQYFGPGTRLTVT.